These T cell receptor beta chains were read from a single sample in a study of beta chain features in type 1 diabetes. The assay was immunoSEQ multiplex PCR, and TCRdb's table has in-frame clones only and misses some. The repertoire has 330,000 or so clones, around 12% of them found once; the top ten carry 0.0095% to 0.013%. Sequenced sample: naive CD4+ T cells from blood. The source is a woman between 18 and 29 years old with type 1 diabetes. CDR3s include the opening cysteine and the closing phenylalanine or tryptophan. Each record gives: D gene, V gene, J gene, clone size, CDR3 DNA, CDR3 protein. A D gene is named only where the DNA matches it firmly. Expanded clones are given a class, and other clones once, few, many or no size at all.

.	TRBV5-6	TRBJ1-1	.	TGTGCCAGCAGCTCCCGACGCGGGGCTCCAACGACTGAAGCTTTCTTT	CASSSRRGAPTTEAFF
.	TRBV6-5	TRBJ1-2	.	TGTGCCAGCAGCCCACGGAGGGACTCGAGCTATGGCTACACCTTC	CASSPRRDSSYGYTF
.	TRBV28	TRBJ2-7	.	TGTGCCAGCAGTCCCTACTACGAGCAGTACTTC	CASSPYYEQYF
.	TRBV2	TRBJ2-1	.	TGTGCCAGCAGTGAAGCGCCCGGGGAGCAGTTCTTC	CASSEAPGEQFF
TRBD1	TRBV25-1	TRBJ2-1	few	TGTGCCAGCAGTGAACCGGGACAGACTGACAATGAGCAGTTCTTC	CASSEPGQTDNEQFF
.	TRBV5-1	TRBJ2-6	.	TGCGCCAGCAGCCCGGAGGTAGGAGCTGGGGCCAACGTCCTGACTTTC	CASSPEVGAGANVLTF
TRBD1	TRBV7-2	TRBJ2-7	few	TGTGCCAGCAGCTGGGGACAGGGTGTCAAGGACGAGCAGTACTTC	CASSWGQGVKDEQYF
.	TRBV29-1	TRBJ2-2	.	TGCAGCGTTGAAGGTCCTGGCCGGGGCACCGGGGAGCTGTTTTTT	CSVEGPGRGTGELFF
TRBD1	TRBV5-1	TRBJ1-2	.	TGCGCCAGCGGGACAGCATATGGCTACACCTTC	CASGTAYGYTF
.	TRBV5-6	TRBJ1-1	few	TGTGCCAGCAGCTTGGCAGGAGGGGAAGTTTTCTTT	CASSLAGGEVFF
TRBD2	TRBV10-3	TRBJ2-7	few	TGTGCCGCCTCCCTCACTAGCGGGAACTACGAGCAGTACTTC	CAASLTSGNYEQYF
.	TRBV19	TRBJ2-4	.	TGTGCCAGTAGTAACGGTCGAATAGCCAAAAACATTCAGTACTTC	CASSNGRIAKNIQYF
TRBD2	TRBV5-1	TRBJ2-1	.	TGCGCCAGCAGCTTGGCTGGGACTAGCTGGAGTGAGCAGTTCTTC	CASSLAGTSWSEQFF
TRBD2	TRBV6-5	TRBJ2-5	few	TGTGCCAGCAGGACTAGCGGAAGAATTCAAGAGACCCAGTACTTC	CASRTSGRIQETQYF
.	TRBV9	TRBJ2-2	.	TGTGCCAGCAGCACGCGAACGAACACCGGGGAGCTGTTTTTT	CASSTRTNTGELFF
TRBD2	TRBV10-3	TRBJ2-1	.	TGTGCCAGCCAGACTAGCGGCCCTAATGAGCAGTTCTTC	CASQTSGPNEQFF
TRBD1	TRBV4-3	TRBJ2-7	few	TGCGCCAGCTCAAGGACAGGGGGTCCCTACGAGCAGTACTTC	CASSRTGGPYEQYF
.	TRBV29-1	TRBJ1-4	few	TGCAGCGTTGAGGGGGGAGGCGAAAAACTGTTTTTT	CSVEGGGEKLFF
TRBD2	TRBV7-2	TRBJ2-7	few	TGTGCCAGCAGCTTAGTCGCTAGCGGCTACGAGCAGTACTTC	CASSLVASGYEQYF
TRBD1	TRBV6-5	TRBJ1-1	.	TGTGCCAGCAGTTACTCGAGGGCAGGGGGCACTGAAGCTTTCTTT	CASSYSRAGGTEAFF
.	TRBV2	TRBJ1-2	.	TGTGCCAGCAGTGAACAGTATGGCTACACCTTC	CASSEQYGYTF
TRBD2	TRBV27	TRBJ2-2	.	TGTGCCAGCAGGGGACTAGCGGGAGGTGCTGCGAACACCGGGGAGCTGTTTTTT	CASRGLAGGAANTGELFF
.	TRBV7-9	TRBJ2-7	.	TGTGCCAGCAGCTTAGAAATTCTAGGCTCCCCCTACGAGCAGTACTTC	CASSLEILGSPYEQYF
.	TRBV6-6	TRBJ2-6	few	TGTGCCATCAGCAGAAACTCTGGGGCCAACGTCCTGACTTTC	CAISRNSGANVLTF
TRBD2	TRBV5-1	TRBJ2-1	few	TGCGCCAGCAGCTTGGGGGCGGGAGACTTGGGTGAGCAGTTCTTC	CASSLGAGDLGEQFF
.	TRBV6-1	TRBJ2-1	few	TGTGCCAGCAGGTCCACGGGATCTGAGCAGTTCTTC	CASRSTGSEQFF
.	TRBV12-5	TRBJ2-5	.	TGTGCTAGTGGTTTGGCAGGGTCGGAGACCCAGTACTTC	CASGLAGSETQYF
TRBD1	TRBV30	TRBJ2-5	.	TGTGCCTGGTCCGGGACAGGGGTGACCCAGTACTTC	CAWSGTGVTQYF